The 19 T cell receptor beta chains listed next were all sequenced from one sample in a study of blood T cell repertoires in COVID-19. The assay was immunoSEQ multiplex PCR, and TCRdb's table has in-frame clones only and misses some. Among under 200,000 clones listed, approximately 89% were seen once. The sequencing sample was made of PBMCs or T cells enriched from blood (not recorded which). All receptors derive from a woman under 30 who had recovered from COVID-19.

The chain recombines TRBV28 with TRBJ2-3, with 8 bases that match TRBD2. Germline values: CDR1 MDHEN, CDR2 SYDVKM. V gave up 6 bases and J gave up 1 base; unmatched junction bases: 18. The CDR3 is made up of 19 amino acids. The CDR3 here is CASRPIYPPLAGGTDTQYF. DNA of the CDR3: TGTGCCAGCAGACCAATCTACCCTCCCCTAGCGGGCGGCACAGATACGCAGTATTTT.

This rearrangement joins TRBV28 to TRBJ1-1; D not certain. Trimming shortened V by 7 bases and J by 3 bases, and 15 bases separated the two germline ends. The CDR3 length is 14 residues. Germline V gene lookup returns CDR1 MDHEN and CDR2 SYDVKM. CDR3 sequence reads: CASIGPRRDTEAFF. CDR3 in DNA: TGTGCCAGCATTGGGCCGAGACGAGACACTGAAGCTTTCTTT. Full variable domain (missing parts from reference TRBV28 and TRBJ1-1): DVKVTQSSRYLVKRTGEKVFLECVQDMDHENMFWYRQDPGLGLRLIYFSYDVKMKEKGDIPEGYSVSREKKERFSLILESASTNQTSMYLCASIGPRRDTEAFFGQGTRLTVV.

The chain combines TRBV5-1 with TRBJ1-4, with 8 bases aligning to TRBD1. V lost 0 bases to trimming and J lost 5 bases; unmatched junction nucleotides: 3. The length of the CDR3 is 15 residues. CDR1 and CDR2 (germline): SGHRS, YFSETQ. Written as DNA, the CDR3 is TGCGCCAGCAGCTTGGACAGGGGGATAAATGAAAAACTGTTTTTT. This translates into CASSLDRGINEKLFF.

The chain uses TRBV27 and TRBJ1-2; D is unclear. Germline V gene lookup returns CDR1 MNHEY and CDR2 SMNVEV (reference sequence). CDR3 length: 16 amino acids. V dropped 8 bases and J dropped 0 bases, with 19 bases sitting between them. The CDR3 sequence: CASGYLNGDSNYGYTF. The CDR3 coding sequence is TGTGCCAGCGGATATCTCAATGGAGATTCTAACTATGGCTACACCTTC.

This sequence joins TRBV7-3 and TRBJ2-7, with a possible D match to TRBD1 (6 bases). The V gene's germline CDR1 is SGHTA and CDR2 FQGTGA. The CDR3 totals 13 residues. V was trimmed by 0 bases and J by 4 bases, leaving 7 bases between them. Here the CDR3 DNA reads TGTGCCAGCAGCTTAACAGGACAGTACGAGCAGTACTTC. Translated, it gives CASSLTGQYEQYF.

The V gene is TRBV6-1, the J gene TRBJ2-7; TRBD2 agrees at 8 bases. Losses at the gene ends were 1 base for V and 3 bases for J; bases not matched to a gene: 5. The CDR3 is 15 residues long. Germline V gives CDR1 MNHNS, CDR2 SASEGT. CDR3 bases: TGTGCCAGCAGTGAAGGAGAGGGGACTAGCTACGAGCAGTACTTC. Its protein is CASSEGEGTSYEQYF.

This clone showed up just a few times. CDR3 amino acids: CASSDFGSLPTDTQYF. CDR3 nucleotide sequence: TGTGCCAGCAGTGACTTCGGTTCGCTTCCCACAGATACGCAGTATTTT. This rearrangement joins TRBV9 to TRBJ2-3; D unresolved. V shed 5 bases and J shed 2 bases, with 18 bases lying between them. The CDR3 spans 16 residues. Looked up from germline, CDR1 is SGDLS and CDR2 is YYNGEE.

The V gene is TRBV29-1, the J gene TRBJ2-1, with D possibly TRBD2 on 6 matching bases. The CDR3 has 15 residues. The germline V gene has CDR1 SQVTM and CDR2 ANQGSEA. V lost 4 bases, J lost 4 bases, and 17 bases lay in between. The DNA of the CDR3 is TGCAGCGTTGTGCCTCCGGGACTTAGATACAATGAGCAGTTCTTC. Its protein is CSVVPPGLRYNEQFF.

In this sample, this clone turned up a few times. This chain joins TRBV6-1 and TRBJ2-3; 12 positions agree with TRBD2. The length of the CDR3 is 18 residues. Germline trimming cut 2 bases from V and 6 bases from J; bases unmatched to any gene: 12. Germline CDR1 and CDR2: MNHNS and SASEGT. CDR3 sequence reads: CASSERSRASGRGDTQYF. The CDR3 nucleotides read TGTGCCAGCAGTGAAAGGTCTAGGGCTAGCGGGAGGGGGGATACGCAGTATTTT.

The genes are TRBV2 and TRBJ2-1, with TRBD2 matching 13 bases. This CDR3 comprises 15 residues. From germline, CDR1 is SNHLY and CDR2 FYNNEI. V trimming: 8 bases; J trimming: 4 bases; junction bases outside the gene matches: 5. CDR3 nucleotides: TGTGCCAGCCTCACGGGACTAGCGGGATACAATGAGCAGTTCTTC. Protein: CASLTGLAGYNEQFF.

The chain uses TRBV21-1 and TRBJ2-7; the table calls TRBD1, which could not be checked here. TRBV21-1 is termed a pseudogene. This CDR3 has 13 amino acids. For the CDR3, the DNA is TGTGCCAGCAGCAAGGGACAGAAATACGAGCAGTACTTC. The encoded protein is CASSKGQKYEQYF.

V gene TRBV7-9 combines with J gene TRBJ2-1; TRBD2 aligns across 14 bases. V shed 1 base and J 7 bases; nucleotides not matched to a gene: 0. CDR3 length: 15 amino acids. Germline assignment: CDR1 SEHNR and CDR2 FQNEAQ (reference sequence). The CDR3 reads CASSLGLAGGNEQFF. In DNA form, the CDR3 reads TGTGCCAGCAGCTTAGGACTAGCGGGAGGGAATGAGCAGTTCTTC.

V gene TRBV18 combines with J gene TRBJ1-1; 9 bases align to TRBD1. With V trimmed by 3 bases and J by 1 base, 6 bases remained unmatched. From germline, CDR1 is KGHSH and CDR2 LQKENI. CDR3 length equals 16 residues. The CDR3: CASSPSEGQGNTEAFF. The CDR3, as DNA: TGTGCCAGCTCACCCTCGGAGGGACAGGGGAACACTGAAGCTTTCTTT.

This clone was detected only once. V usage is TRBV28 and J usage is TRBJ2-1, with D possibly TRBD2 on 6 matching bases. Germline V gene sequence: CDR1 MDHEN, CDR2 SYDVKM. The germline V and J ends were trimmed by 0 bases and 13 bases, with 10 bases remaining between them. This CDR3 spans 12 amino acids. The CDR3: CASSLWGGTQFF. CDR3 DNA: TGTGCCAGCAGTTTATGGGGGGGTACCCAGTTCTTC.

The CDR3 here is CASSLQGQGSQYF. CDR3 DNA sequence: TGTGCCAGCAGTCTACAAGGACAGGGGTCGCAGTATTTT. This rearrangement joins TRBV28 to TRBJ2-3; 9 bases are a match to TRBD1. The CDR3 extends over 13 amino acids. V lost 5 bases and J lost 10; bases outside the gene matches: 7. The germline V gene has CDR1 MDHEN and CDR2 SYDVKM.

The chain combines TRBV6-5 with TRBJ1-1, with TRBD1 as a possible D gene (6 bases). Trimming pared 6 bases from V and 9 bases from J, leaving 20 bases between. CDR1 is MNHEY and CDR2 is SVGAGI in the germline V gene. This CDR3 has 14 residues. CDR3 DNA: TGTGCCAGCAGGCCGACCCGACAGGAACTGAAAGCTTTCTTT. Translation gives CASRPTRQELKAFF.

The V and J genes are TRBV6-5 and TRBJ2-7, with 12 positions matching TRBD1. Trimming removed 2 bases from V and 5 bases from J; junction bases left unmatched: 1. The CDR3 spans 14 residues. Germline loops: CDR1 MNHEY, CDR2 SVGAGI. The CDR3 protein is CASSYGTGGDEQYF. The CDR3 nucleotides read TGTGCCAGCAGTTACGGGACAGGGGGCGACGAGCAGTACTTC.

This chain connects TRBV10-2 to TRBJ1-2; D may be TRBD1 (6 bases). V lost 7 bases and J lost 4, with 13 bases in between. The CDR3 has 13 amino acids. CDR1 and CDR2 (germline): WSHSY, SAAADI. This CDR3 reads CASTSDRSYGYTF. CDR3 DNA sequence: TGCGCCAGCACAAGCGACAGGAGCTATGGCTACACCTTC.

This clone was seen only a few times. This chain connects TRBV7-9 to TRBJ1-1; a possible D gene is TRBD1 (5 bases). The V end lost 1 base, the J end lost 1 base, and 10 bases lay between the germline ends. This CDR3 is 15 amino acids long. Germline lookup yields CDR1 SEHNR and CDR2 FQNEAQ (reference sequence). The DNA of the CDR3 is TGTGCCAGCAGCTTAGGCCCTAGGGGGAACACTGAAGCTTTCTTT. This sequence encodes CASSLGPRGNTEAFF.